This entry concerns a single T cell receptor (beta chain). Antigen unknown. The sample is drawn from a study of T cell responses to AZD1222 COVID-19 vaccine. Study findings and constraints: Among the donors, most were white British and more were female, and clonal diversity was possibly underestimated. At study baseline, merely six AZD1222 recipients were seropositive. Receipt of two AZD1222 doses was followed by a rise in Spike-specific TCR breadth and depth.

The assay was immunoSEQ multiplex PCR, and TCRdb's table has in-frame clones only and misses some. The sample holds 99,000 or so clones; roughly 86% are singletons and the top ten take 3% to 4%. The CDR3 runs to 14 residues. Germline V gives CDR1 MNHEY, CDR2 SMNVEV (reference sequence). V lost 5 bases, J lost 1 base, and 11 bases lay in between. This clonotype was obtained from an adult who received the MenACWY meningococcal vaccine as a control. The chain couples TRBV27 to TRBJ1-1, with D possibly being TRBD1 (6 bases). The source material was peripheral blood, sampled 28 days after the second dose of the MenACWY control vaccine. CDR3: CASSPRQANTEAFF. The CDR3 nucleotides are TGTGCCAGCAGTCCACGACAGGCGAACACTGAAGCTTTCTTT.